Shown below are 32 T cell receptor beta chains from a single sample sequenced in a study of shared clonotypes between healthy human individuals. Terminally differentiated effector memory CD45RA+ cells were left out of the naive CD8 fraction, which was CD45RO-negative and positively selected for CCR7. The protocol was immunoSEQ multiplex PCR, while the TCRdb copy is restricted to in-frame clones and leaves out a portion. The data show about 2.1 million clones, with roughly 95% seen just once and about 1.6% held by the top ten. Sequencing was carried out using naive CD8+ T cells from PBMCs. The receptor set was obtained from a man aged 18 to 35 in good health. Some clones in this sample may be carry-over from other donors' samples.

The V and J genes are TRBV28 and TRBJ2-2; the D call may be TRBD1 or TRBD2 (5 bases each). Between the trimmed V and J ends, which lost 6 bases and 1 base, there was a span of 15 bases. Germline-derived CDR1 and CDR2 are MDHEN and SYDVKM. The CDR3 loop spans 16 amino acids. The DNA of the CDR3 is TGTGCCAGCAGCTCGGGACCTACGTGGAACACCGGGGAGCTGTTTTTT. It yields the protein CASSSGPTWNTGELFF.

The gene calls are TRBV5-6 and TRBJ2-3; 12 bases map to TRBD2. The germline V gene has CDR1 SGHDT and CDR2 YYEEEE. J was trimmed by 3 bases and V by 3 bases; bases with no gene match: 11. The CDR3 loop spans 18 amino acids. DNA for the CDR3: TGTGCCAGCAGCTCGCTAGCGGGAGGGCTATGGGGGACAGATACGCAGTATTTT. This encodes CASSSLAGGLWGTDTQYF.

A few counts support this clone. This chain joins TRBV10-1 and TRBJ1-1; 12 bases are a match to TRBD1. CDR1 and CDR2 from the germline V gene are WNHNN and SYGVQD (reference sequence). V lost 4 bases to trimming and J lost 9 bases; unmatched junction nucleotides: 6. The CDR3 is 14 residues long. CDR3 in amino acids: CASSAGTGGRKAFF. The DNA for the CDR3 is TGCGCCAGCAGTGCCGGGACAGGGGGCCGGAAAGCTTTCTTT.

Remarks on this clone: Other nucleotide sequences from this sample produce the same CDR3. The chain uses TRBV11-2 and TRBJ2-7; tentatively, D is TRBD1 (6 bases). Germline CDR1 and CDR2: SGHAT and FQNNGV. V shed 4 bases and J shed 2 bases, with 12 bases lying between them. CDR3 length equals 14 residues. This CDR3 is CASSSRTVPYEQYF. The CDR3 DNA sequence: TGTGCCAGCAGCTCCCGGACAGTACCCTACGAGCAGTACTTC.

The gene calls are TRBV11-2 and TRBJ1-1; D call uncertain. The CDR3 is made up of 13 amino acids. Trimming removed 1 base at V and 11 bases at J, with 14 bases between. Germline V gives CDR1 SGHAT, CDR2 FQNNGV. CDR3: CASSLGLGGRAFF. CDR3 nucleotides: TGTGCCAGCAGCTTAGGGCTAGGAGGGAGGGCTTTCTTT.

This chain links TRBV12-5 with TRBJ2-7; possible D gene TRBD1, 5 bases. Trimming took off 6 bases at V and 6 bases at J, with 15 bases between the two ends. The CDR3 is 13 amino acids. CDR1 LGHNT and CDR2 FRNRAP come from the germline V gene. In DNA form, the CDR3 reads TGTGCTAGTGGCCTAGGCCAGGGCGGCGAGCAGTACTTC. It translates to CASGLGQGGEQYF. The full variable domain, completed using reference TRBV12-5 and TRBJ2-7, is DARVTQTPRHKVTEMGQEVTMRCQPILGHNTVFWYRQTMMQGLELLAYFRNRAPLDDSGMPKDRFSAEMPDATLATLKIQPSEPRDSAVYFCASGLGQGGEQYFGPGTRLTVT.

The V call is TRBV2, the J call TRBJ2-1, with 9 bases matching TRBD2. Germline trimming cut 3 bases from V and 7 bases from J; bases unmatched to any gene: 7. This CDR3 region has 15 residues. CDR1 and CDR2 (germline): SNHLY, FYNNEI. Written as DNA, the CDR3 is TGTGCCAGCAGTGAGGGAGCGGGAGGATCGAATGAGCAGTTCTTC. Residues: CASSEGAGGSNEQFF.

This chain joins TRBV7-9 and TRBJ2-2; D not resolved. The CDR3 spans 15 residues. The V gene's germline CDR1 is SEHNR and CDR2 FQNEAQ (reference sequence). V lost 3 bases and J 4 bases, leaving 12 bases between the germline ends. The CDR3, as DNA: TGTGCCAGCAGCTTGCCTAGTGTCGGCACCGGGGAGCTGTTTTTT. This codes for CASSLPSVGTGELFF.

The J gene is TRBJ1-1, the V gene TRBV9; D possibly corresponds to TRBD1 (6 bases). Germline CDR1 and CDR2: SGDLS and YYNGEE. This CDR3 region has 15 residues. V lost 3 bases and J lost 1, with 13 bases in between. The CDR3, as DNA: TGTGCCAGCAGCGCTAGGGACACCTCGAACACTGAAGCTTTCTTT. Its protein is CASSARDTSNTEAFF.

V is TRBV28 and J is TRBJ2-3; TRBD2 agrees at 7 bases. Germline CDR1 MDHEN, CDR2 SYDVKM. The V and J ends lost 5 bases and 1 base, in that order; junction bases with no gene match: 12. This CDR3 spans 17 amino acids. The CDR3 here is CASSPVGGPPGTDTQYF. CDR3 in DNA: TGTGCCAGCAGTCCGGTGGGAGGGCCGCCCGGCACAGATACGCAGTATTTT.

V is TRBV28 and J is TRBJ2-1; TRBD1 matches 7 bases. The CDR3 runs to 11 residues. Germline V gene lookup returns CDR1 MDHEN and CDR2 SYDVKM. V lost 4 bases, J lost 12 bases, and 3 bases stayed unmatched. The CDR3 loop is CASSSNRGQFF. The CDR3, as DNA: TGTGCCAGCAGTTCTAACAGGGGGCAGTTCTTC.

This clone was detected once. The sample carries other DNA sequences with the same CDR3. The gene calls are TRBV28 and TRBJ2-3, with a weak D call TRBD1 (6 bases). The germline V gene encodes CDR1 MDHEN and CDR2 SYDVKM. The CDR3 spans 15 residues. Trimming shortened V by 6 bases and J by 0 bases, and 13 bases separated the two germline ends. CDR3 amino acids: CASSLGQFSTDTQYF. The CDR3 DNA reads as TGTGCCAGCAGCCTAGGACAGTTTAGCACAGATACGCAGTATTTT.

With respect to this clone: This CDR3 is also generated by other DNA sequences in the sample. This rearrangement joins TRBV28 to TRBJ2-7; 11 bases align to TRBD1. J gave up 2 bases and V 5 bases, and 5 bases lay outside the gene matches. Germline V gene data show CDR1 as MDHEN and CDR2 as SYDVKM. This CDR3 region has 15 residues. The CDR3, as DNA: TGTGCCAGCAGTCTAGGACAGGGGGCTACCTACGAGCAGTACTTC. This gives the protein CASSLGQGATYEQYF.

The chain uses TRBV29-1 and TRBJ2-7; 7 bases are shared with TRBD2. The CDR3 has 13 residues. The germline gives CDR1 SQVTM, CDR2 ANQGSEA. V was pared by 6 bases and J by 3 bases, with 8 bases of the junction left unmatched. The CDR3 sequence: CSVLGEGIYEQYF. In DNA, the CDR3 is TGCAGCGTCTTGGGGGAGGGGATCTACGAGCAGTACTTC.

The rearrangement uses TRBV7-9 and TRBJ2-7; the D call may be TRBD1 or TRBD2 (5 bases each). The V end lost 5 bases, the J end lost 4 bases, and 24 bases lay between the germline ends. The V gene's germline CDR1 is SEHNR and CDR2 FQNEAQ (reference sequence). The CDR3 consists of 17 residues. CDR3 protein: CASSSFSSTGPGYEQYF. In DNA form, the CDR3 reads TGTGCCAGCAGCAGTTTTTCATCAACGGGGCCAGGGTACGAGCAGTACTTC.

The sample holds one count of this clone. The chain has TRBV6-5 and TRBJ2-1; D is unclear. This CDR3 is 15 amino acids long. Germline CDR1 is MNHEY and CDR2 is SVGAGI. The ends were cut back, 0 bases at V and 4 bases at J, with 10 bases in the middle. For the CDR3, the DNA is TGTGCCAGCAGTTACTCGTTAGGGAATTACAATGAGCAGTTCTTC. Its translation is CASSYSLGNYNEQFF.

The CDR3 loop is CASSPPYWADTQYF. In DNA form, the CDR3 reads TGTGCCAGCAGCCCGCCGTATTGGGCAGATACGCAGTATTTT. V and J are TRBV11-2 and TRBJ2-3, with unresolved D. The germline CDR1 and CDR2 sequences are SGHAT and FQNNGV. V was clipped by 5 bases and J by 4 bases, with 13 bases between them. This CDR3 comprises 14 residues.

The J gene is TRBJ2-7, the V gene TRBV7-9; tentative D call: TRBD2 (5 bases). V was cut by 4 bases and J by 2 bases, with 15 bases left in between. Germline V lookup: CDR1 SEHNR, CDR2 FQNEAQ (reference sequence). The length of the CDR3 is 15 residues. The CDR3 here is CASSSTDLPAYEQYF. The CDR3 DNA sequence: TGTGCCAGCAGCTCCACGGACTTACCGGCCTACGAGCAGTACTTC. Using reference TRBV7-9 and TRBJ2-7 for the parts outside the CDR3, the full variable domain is DTGVSQNPRHKITKRGQNVTFRCDPISEHNRLYWYRQTLGQGPEFLTYFQNEAQLEKSRLLSDRFSAERPKGSFSTLEIQRTEQGDSAMYLCASSSTDLPAYEQYFGPGTRLTVT.

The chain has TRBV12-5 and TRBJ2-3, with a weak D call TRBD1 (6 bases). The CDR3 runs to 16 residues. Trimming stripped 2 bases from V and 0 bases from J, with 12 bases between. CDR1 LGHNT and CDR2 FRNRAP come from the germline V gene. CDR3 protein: CASGLILGGSTDTQYF. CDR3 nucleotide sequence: TGTGCTAGTGGTTTGATTTTAGGGGGTAGCACAGATACGCAGTATTTT.

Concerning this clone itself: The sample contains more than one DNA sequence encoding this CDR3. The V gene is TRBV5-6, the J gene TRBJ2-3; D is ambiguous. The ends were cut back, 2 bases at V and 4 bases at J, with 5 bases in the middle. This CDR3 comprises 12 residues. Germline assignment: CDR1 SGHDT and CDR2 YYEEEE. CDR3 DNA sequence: TGTGCCAGCAGCTTTTTGGCAGATACGCAGTATTTT. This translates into CASSFLADTQYF.

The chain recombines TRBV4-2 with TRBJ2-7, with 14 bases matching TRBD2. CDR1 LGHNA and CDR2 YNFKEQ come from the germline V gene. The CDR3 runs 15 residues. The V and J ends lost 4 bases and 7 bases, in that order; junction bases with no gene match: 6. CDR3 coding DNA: TGTGCCAGCAGCCCGGGACTAGCGGGAGTGTGGGAGCAGTACTTC. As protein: CASSPGLAGVWEQYF.

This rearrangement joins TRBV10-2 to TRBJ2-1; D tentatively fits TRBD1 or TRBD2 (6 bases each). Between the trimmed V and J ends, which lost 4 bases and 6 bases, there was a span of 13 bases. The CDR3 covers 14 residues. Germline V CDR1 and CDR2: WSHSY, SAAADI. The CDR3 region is CASSGSRGGNEQFF. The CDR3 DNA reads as TGCGCCAGCAGTGGGTCCAGGGGAGGCAATGAGCAGTTCTTC.

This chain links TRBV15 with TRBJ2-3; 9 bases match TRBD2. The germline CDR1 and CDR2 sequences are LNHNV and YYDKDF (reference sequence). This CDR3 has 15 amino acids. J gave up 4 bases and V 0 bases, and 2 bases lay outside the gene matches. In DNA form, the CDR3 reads TGTGCCACCAGCAGAGAGTCTAGCGGGGCAGATACGCAGTATTTT. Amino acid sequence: CATSRESSGADTQYF.

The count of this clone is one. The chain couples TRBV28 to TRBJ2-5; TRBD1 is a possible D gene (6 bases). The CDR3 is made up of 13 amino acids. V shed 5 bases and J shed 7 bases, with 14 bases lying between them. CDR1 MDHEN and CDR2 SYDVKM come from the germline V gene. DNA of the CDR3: TGTGCCAGCAGTAATACAGGGTGGGCGACCCAGTACTTC. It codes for CASSNTGWATQYF. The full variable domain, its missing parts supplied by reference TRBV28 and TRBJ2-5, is DVKVTQSSRYLVKRTGEKVFLECVQDMDHENMFWYRQDPGLGLRLIYFSYDVKMKEKGDIPEGYSVSREKKERFSLILESASTNQTSMYLCASSNTGWATQYFGPGTRLLVL.

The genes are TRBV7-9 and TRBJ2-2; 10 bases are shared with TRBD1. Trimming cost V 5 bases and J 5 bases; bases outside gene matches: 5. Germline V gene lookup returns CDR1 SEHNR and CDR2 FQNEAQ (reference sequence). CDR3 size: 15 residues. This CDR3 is CASSPRTGGTGELFF. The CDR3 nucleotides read TGTGCCAGCAGCCCACGGACAGGGGGTACCGGGGAGCTGTTTTTT.

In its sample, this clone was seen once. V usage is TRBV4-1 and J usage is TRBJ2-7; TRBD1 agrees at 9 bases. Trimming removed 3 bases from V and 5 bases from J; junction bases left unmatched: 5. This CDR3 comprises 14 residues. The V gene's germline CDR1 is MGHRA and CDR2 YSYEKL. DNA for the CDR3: TGCGCCAGCAGCCAGGTAGACAGGGGGGACGAGCAGTACTTC. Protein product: CASSQVDRGDEQYF.

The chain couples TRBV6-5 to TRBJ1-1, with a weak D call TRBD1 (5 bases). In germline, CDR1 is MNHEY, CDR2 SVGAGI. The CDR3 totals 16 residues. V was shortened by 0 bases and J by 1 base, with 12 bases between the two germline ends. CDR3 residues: CASSYSRGEWNTEAFF. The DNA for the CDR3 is TGTGCCAGCAGTTACTCCCGGGGCGAGTGGAACACTGAAGCTTTCTTT.

The CDR3 nucleotides read TGTGCCAGCAGTTACACAATAACAGGGTTCGAGGGCTACACCTTC. As protein: CASSYTITGFEGYTF. This chain links TRBV6-5 with TRBJ1-2; TRBD1 is a possible D gene (6 bases). The V end lost 2 bases, the J end lost 8 bases, and 18 bases lay between the germline ends. Germline V gives CDR1 MNHEY, CDR2 SVGAGI. The CDR3 contains 15 residues.

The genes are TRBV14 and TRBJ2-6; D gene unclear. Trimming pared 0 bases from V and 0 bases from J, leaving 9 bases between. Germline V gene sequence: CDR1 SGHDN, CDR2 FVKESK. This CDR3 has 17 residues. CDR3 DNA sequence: TGTGCCAGCAGCCAAGACCTACAAAGCTCTGGGGCCAACGTCCTGACTTTC. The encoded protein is CASSQDLQSSGANVLTF.

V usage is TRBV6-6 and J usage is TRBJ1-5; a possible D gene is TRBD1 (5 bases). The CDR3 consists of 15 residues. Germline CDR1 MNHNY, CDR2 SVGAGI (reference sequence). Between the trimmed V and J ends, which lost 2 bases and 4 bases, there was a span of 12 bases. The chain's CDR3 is CASSYPRQTNQPQHF. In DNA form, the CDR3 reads TGTGCCAGCAGTTACCCCAGACAGACAAATCAGCCCCAGCATTTT.

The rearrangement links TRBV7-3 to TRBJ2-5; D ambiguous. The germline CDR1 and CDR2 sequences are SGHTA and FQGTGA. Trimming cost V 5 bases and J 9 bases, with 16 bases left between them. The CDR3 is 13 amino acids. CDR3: CASSPETPGPQYF. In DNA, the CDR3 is TGTGCCAGCAGCCCGGAAACCCCCGGACCCCAGTACTTC.

The CDR3 spells CASRALELQFF. CDR3 nucleotide sequence: TGTGCCAGCAGGGCCCTAGAGTTGCAGTTCTTC. The chain employs TRBV7-9 and TRBJ2-1; D is unclear. CDR1 is SEHNR and CDR2 is FQNEAQ in the germline V gene (reference sequence). The length of the CDR3 is 11 residues. V lost 6 bases, J lost 12 bases, and 12 bases lay in between. Full variable domain (remainder filled in from reference TRBV7-9 and TRBJ2-1): DTGVSQNPRHKITKRGQNVTFRCDPISEHNRLYWYRQTLGQGPEFLTYFQNEAQLEKSRLLSDRFSAERPKGSFSTLEIQRTEQGDSAMYLCASRALELQFFGPGTRLTVL.